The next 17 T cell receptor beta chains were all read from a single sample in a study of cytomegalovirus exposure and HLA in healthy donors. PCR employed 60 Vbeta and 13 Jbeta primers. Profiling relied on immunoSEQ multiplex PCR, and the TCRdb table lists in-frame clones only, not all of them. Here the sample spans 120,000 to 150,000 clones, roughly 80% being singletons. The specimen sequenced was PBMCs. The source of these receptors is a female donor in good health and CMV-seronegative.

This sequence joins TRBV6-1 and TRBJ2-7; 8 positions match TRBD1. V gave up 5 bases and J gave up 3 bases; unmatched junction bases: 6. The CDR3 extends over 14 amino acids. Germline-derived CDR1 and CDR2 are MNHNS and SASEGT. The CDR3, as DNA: TGTGCCAGCAGTTTCGGGACAGGTATCTACGAGCAGTACTTC. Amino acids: CASSFGTGIYEQYF.

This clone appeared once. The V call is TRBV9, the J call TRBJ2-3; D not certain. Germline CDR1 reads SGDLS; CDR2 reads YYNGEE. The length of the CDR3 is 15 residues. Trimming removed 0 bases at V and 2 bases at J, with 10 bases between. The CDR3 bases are TGTGCCAGCAGCGTAGTCCCTCAACACACAGATACGCAGTATTTT. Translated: CASSVVPQHTDTQYF.

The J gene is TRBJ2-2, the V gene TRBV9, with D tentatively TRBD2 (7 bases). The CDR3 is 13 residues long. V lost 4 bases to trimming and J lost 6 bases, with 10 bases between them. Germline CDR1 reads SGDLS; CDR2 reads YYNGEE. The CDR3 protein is CASSRGGAGELFF. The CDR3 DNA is TGTGCCAGCAGCAGGGGGGGGGCCGGGGAGCTGTTTTTT.

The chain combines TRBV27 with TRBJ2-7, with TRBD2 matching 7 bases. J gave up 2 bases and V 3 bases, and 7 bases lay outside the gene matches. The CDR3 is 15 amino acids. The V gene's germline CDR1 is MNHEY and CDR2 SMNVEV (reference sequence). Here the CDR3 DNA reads TGTGCCAGCAGTTTGAAGACTAGCACCGCCTACGAGCAGTACTTC. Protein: CASSLKTSTAYEQYF.

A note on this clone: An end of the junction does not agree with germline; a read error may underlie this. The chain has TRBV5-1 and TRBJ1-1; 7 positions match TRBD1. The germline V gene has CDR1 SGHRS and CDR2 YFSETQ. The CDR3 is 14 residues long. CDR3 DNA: TGCGCCAGCAGCTCTCAGGGGGTGAAGACTGAAGCTTTCTTT. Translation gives CASSSQGVKTEAFF.

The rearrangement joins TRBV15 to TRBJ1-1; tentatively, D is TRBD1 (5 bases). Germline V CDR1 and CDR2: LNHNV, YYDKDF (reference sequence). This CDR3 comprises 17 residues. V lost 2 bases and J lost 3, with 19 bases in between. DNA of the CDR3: TGTGCCACCAGCAGATCCTATGCGGGGGGGAGGTACACTGAAGCTTTCTTT. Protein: CATSRSYAGGRYTEAFF.

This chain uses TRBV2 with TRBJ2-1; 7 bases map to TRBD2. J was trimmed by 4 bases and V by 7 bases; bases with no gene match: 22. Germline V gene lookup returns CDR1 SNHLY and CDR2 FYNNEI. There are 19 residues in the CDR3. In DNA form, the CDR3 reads TGTGCCAGCACCCCGGCAGGGCTAGCGGAGCCCCCCCCTTACAATGAGCAGTTCTTC. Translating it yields CASTPAGLAEPPPYNEQFF.

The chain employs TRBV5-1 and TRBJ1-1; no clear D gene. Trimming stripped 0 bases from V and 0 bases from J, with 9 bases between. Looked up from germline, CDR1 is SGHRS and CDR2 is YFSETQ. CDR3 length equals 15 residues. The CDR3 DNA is TGCGCCAGCAGCTTGGGGCGGGGAATGAACACTGAAGCTTTCTTT. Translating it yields CASSLGRGMNTEAFF.

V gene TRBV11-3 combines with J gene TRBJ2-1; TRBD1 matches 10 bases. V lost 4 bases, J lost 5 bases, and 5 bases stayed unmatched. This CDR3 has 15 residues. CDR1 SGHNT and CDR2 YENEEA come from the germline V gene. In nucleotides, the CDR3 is TGTGCCAGCAGCTATCCGGGACAGGGGAACAATGAGCAGTTCTTC. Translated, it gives CASSYPGQGNNEQFF.

Here the CDR3 reads CASSLWGDPTF. The CDR3 nucleotides read TGCGCCAGCAGCTTGTGGGGGGACCCTACCTTC. This chain uses TRBV5-1 with TRBJ1-2, with a weak D call TRBD1 (5 bases). CDR1 is SGHRS and CDR2 is YFSETQ in the germline V gene. This CDR3 is 11 amino acids long. V lost 1 base and J lost 14, with 12 bases in between.

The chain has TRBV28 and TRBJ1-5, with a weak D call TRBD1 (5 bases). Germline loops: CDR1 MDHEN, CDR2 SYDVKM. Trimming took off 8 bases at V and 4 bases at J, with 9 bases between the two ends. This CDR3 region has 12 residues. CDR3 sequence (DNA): TGTGCCAGCCTGCCAGGGAATCAGCCCCAGCATTTT. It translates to CASLPGNQPQHF.

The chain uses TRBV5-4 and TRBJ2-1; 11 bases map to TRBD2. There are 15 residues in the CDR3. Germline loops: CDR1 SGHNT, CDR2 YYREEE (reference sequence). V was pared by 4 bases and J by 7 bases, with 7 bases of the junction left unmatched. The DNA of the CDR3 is TGTGCCAGCAGCATTAGCGGGAGGGCGACTAATGAGCAGTTCTTC. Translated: CASSISGRATNEQFF.

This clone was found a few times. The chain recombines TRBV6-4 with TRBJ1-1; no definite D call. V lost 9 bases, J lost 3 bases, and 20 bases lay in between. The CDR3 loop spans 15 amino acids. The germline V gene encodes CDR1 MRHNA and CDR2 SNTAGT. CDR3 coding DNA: TGTGCCAGGCCGAGGGAGGAGGGTGTCTACACTGAAGCTTTCTTT. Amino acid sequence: CARPREEGVYTEAFF.

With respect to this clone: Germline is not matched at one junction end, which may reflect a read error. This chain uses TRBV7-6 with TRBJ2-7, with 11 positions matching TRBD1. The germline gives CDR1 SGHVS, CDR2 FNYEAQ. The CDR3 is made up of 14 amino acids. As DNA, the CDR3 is TGTGCCAGCAGCCTTCCCGGGACAGGGGGACAGATGAACTTC. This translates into CASSLPGTGGQMNF. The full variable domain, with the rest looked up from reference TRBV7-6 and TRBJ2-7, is GAGVSQSPRYKVTKRGQDVALRCDPISGHVSLYWYRQALGQGPEFLTYFNYEAQQDKSGLPNDRFSAERPEGSISTLTIQRTEQRDSAMYRCASSLPGTGGQMNFGPGTRLTVT.

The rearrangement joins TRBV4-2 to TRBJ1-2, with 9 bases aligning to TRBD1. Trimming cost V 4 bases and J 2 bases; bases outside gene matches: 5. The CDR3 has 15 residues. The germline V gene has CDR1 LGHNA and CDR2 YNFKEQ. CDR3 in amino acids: CASSPGQGLNYGYTF. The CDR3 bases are TGTGCCAGCAGCCCCGGACAGGGGTTAAACTATGGCTACACCTTC.

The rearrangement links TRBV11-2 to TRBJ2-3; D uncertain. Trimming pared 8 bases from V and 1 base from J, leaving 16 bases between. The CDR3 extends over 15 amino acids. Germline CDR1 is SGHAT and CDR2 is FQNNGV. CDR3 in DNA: TGTGCCAGCGGCAACCCCTTGTTGGGCACAGATACGCAGTATTTT. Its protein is CASGNPLLGTDTQYF. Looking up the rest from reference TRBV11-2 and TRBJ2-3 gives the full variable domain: EAGVAQSPRYKIIEKRQSVAFWCNPISGHATLYWYQQILGQGPKLLIQFQNNGVVDDSQLPKDRFSAERLKGVDSTLKIQPAKLEDSAVYLCASGNPLLGTDTQYFGPGTRLTVL.

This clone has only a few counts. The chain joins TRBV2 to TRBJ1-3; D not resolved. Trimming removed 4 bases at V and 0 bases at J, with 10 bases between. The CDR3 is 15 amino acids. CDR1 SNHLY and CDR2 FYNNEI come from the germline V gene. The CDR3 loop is CASSAARLSGNTIYF. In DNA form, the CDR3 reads TGTGCCAGCAGTGCCGCGAGGCTCTCTGGAAACACCATATATTTT.